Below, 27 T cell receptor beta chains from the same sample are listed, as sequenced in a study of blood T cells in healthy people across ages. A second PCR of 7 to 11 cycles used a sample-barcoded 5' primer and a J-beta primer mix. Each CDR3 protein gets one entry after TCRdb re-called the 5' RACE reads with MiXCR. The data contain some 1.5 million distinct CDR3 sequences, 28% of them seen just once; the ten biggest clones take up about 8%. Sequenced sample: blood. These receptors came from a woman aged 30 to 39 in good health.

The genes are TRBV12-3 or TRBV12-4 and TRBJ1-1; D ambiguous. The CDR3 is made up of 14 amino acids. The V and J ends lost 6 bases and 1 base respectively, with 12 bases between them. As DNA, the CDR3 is TGTGCCAGCAGGTTGCGCAGCTGGAACACTGAAGCTTTCTTT. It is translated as CASRLRSWNTEAFF.

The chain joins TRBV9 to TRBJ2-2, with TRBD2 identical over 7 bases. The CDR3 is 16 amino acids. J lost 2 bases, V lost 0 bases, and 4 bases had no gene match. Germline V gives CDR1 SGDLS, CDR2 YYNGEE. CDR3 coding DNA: TGTGCCAGCAGCGTAGCCGGGAGGAGCAACACCGGGGAGCTGTTTTTT. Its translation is CASSVAGRSNTGELFF.

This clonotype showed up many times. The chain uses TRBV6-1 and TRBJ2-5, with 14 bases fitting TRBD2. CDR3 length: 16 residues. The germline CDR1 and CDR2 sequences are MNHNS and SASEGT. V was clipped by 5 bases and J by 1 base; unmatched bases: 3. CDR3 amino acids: CASSKGLAGVQETQYF. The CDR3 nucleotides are TGTGCCAGCAGTAAGGGACTAGCGGGGGTCCAAGAGACCCAGTACTTC.

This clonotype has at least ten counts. In DNA, the CDR3 is TGTGCCAGCAGTTTCTCCGTGACAACCTACGAGCAGTACTTC. Translation gives CASSFSVTTYEQYF. V and J are TRBV28 and TRBJ2-7; no clear D. The CDR3 spans 14 residues. The V end was cut by 3 bases, the J end by 2 bases, with 11 bases between. Germline loops: CDR1 MDHEN, CDR2 SYDVKM.

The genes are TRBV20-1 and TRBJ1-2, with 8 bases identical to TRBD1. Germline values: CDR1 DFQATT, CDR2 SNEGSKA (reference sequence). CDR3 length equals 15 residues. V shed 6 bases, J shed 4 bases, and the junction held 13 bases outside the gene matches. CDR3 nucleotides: TGCAGTGCAATTGGGACAGGCTCTTTGGCCTATGGCTACACCTTC. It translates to CSAIGTGSLAYGYTF.

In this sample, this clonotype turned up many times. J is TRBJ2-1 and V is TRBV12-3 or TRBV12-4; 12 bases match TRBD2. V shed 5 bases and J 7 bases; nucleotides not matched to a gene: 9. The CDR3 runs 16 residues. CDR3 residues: CASSHRLAGDKNEQFF. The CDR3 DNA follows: TGTGCCAGCAGTCACCGACTAGCGGGAGATAAGAATGAGCAGTTCTTC.

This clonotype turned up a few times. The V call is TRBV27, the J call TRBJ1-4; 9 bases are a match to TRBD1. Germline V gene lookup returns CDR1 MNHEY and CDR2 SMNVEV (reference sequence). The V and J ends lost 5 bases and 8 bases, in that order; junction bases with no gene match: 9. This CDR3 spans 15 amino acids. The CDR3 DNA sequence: TGTGCCAGCAGTCTGGACAGGGGCGCGGGGGAAAAACTGTTTTTT. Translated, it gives CASSLDRGAGEKLFF.

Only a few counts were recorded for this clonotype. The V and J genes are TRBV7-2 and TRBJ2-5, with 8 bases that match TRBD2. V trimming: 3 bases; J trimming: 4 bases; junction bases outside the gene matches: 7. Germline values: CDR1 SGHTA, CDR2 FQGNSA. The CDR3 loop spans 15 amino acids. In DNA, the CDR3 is TGTGCCAGCAGCTTGTTAGCGGGGCCGGGAGAGACCCAGTACTTC. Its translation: CASSLLAGPGETQYF.

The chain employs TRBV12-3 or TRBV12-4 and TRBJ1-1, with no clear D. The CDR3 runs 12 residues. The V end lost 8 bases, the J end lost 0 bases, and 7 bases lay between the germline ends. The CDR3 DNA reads TGTGCCAGCCGACCGGTGAACACTGAAGCTTTCTTT. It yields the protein CASRPVNTEAFF.

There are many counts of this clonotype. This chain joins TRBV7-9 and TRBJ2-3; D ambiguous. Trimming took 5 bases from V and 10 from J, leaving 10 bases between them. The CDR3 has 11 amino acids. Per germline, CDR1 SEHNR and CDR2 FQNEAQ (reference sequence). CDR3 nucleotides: TGTGCCAGCAGCCCCCGCGAGTCGCAGTATTTT. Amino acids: CASSPRESQYF. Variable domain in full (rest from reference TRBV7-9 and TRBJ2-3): DTGVSQNPRHKITKRGQNVTFRCDPISEHNRLYWYRQTLGQGPEFLTYFQNEAQLEKSRLLSDRFSAERPKGSFSTLEIQRTEQGDSAMYLCASSPRESQYFGPGTRLTVL.

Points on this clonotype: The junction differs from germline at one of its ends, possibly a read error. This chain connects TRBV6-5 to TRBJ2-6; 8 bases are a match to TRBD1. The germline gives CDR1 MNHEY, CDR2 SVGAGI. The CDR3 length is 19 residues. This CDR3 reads CVSSYSIGPQGAGTNVLTF. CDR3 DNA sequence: TGTGTCAGCAGTTACTCAATAGGACCCCAGGGGGCTGGGACCAACGTCCTGACTTTC.

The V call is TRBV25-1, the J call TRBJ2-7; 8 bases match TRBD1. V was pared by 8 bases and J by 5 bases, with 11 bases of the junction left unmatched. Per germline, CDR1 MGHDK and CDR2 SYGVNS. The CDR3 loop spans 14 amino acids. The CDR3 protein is CASVSTGDQNEQYF. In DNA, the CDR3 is TGTGCCAGCGTATCGACAGGGGACCAGAACGAGCAGTACTTC.

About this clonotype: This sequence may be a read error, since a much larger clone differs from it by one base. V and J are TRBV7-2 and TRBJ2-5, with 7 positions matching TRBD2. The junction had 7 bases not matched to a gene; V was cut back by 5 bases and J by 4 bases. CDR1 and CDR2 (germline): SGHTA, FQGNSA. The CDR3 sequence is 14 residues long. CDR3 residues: CASSVGGVRETQYF. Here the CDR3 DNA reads TGTGCCAGCAGCGTGGGGGGGGTCCGAGAGACCCAGTACTTC.

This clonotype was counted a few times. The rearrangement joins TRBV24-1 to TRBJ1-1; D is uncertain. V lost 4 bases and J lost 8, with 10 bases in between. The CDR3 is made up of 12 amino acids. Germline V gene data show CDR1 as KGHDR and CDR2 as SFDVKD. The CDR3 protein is CATSDQNGEAFF. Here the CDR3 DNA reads TGTGCCACCAGTGACCAGAACGGAGAAGCTTTCTTT.

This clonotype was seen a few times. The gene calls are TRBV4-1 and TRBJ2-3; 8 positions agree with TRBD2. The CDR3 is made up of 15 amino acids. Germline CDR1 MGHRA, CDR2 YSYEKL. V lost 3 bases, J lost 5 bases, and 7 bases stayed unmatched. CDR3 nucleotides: TGCGCCAGCAGCCACGGACTAGCTCAAGAAGATACGCAGTATTTT. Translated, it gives CASSHGLAQEDTQYF.

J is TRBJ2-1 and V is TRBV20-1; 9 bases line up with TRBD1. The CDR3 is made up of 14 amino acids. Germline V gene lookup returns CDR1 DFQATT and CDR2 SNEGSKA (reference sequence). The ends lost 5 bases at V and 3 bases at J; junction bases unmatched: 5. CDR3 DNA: TGCAGTGCTGCACAGGGGGCGATCTACAATGAGCAGTTCTTC. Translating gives CSAAQGAIYNEQFF.

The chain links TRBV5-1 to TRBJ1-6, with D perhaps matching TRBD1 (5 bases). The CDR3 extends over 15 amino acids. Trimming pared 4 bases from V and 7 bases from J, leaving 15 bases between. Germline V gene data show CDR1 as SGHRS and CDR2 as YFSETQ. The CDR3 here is CASSRGVSKNSPLHF. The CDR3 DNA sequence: TGCGCCAGCAGCCGGGGCGTGAGTAAGAATTCACCCCTCCACTTT.

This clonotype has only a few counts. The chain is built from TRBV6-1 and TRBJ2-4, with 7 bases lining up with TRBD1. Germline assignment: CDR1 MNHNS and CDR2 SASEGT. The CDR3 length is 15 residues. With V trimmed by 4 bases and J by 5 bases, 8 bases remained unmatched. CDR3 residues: CASSVEVTGQNIQYF. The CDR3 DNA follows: TGTGCCAGCAGTGTTGAGGTGACAGGGCAAAACATTCAGTACTTC.

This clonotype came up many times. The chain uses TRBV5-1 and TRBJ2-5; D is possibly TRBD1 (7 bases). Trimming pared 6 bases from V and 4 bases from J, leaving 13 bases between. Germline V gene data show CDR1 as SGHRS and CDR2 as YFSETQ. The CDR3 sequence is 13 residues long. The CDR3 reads CASTIQGGETQYF. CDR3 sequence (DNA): TGCGCCAGCACCATCCAGGGGGGAGAGACCCAGTACTTC.

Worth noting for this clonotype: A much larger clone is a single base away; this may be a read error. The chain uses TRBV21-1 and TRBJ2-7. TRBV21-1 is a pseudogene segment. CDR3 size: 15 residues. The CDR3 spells CASSKPLGRCYEQYF. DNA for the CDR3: TGTGCCAGCAGCAAACCTTTGGGAAGGTGTTACGAGCAGTACTTC.

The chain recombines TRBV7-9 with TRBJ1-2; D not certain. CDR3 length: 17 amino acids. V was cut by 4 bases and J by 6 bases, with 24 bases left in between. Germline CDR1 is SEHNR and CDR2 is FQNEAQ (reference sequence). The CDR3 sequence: CASSSMTLADWNNGYTF. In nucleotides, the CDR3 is TGTGCCAGCAGCTCTATGACCTTAGCGGACTGGAATAATGGCTACACCTTC.

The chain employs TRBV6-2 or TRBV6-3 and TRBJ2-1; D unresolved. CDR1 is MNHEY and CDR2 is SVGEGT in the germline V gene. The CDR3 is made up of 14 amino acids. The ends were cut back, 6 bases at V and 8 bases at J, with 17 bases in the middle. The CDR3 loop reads CASSRPSINYEQFF. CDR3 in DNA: TGTGCCAGCAGCCGACCTTCAATTAACTATGAGCAGTTCTTC.

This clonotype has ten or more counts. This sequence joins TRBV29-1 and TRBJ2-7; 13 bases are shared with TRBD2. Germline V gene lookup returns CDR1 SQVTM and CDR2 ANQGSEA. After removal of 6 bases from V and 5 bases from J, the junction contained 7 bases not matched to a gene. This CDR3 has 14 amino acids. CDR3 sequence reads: CSVTGTSGDDEQYF. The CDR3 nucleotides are TGCAGCGTGACCGGGACTAGCGGGGACGACGAGCAGTACTTC.

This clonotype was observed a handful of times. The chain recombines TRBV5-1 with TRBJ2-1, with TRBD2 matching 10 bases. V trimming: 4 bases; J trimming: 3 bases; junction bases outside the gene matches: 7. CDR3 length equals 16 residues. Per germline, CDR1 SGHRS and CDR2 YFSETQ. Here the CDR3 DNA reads TGCGCCAGCAGCGATCTAGCGGGGGTGAACTACAATGAGCAGTTCTTC. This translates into CASSDLAGVNYNEQFF.

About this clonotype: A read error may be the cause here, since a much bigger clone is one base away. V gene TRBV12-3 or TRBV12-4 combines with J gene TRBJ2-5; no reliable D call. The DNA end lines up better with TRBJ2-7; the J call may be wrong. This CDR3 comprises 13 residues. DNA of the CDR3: TGTGCCAGCAGTTTCGGACGAATCTACGAGCAGTACGTC. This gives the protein CASSFGRIYEQYV.

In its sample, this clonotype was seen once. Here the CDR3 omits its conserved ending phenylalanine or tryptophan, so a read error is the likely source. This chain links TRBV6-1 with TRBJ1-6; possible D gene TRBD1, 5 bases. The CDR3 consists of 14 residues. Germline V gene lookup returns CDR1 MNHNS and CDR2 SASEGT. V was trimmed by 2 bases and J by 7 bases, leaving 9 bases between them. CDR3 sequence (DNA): TGTGCCAGCAGTGAATGGGGCACAAATTCACCCCTCCACTTG. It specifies CASSEWGTNSPLHL.

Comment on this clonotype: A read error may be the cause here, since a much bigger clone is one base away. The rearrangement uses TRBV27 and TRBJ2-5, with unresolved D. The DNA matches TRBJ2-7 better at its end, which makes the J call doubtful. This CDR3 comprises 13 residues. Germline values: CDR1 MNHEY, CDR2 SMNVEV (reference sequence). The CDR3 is CASRLQAGDEQYF. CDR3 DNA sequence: TGTGCCAGCAGGTTACAAGCCGGCGACGAGCAGTACTTC.